This TCR beta chain appears in the sequencing data of a study of shared clonotypes between healthy human individuals. With V trimmed by 0 bases and J by 0 bases, 1 base remained unmatched. CDR1 is SGHRS and CDR2 is YFSETQ in the germline V gene. The CDR3 consists of 18 residues. It was at deep level that the assay was run. Generated by immunoSEQ multiplex PCR, the TCRdb table keeps only in-frame clones and is missing some. The sample lists some 1,100,000 clones, roughly 74% occurring once. The sample was memory CD4+ T cells from PBMCs. Subset meaning: CD45RA-negative fraction. The receptor was isolated from a man aged 18 to 29 in good health. Some clones in this sample may be carry-over from other donors' samples. The chain couples TRBV5-1 to TRBJ2-2, with TRBD2 matching 14 bases. The DNA for the CDR3 is TGCGCCAGCAGCTTGGGACTAGCGGGAGGGACGAACACCGGGGAGCTGTTTTTT. Amino acids: CASSLGLAGGTNTGELFF. The complete variable domain, with remaining parts taken from reference TRBV5-1 and TRBJ2-2, reads KAGVTQTPRYLIKTRGQQVTLSCSPISGHRSVSWYQQTPGQGLQFLFEYFSETQRNKGNFPGRFSGRQFSNSRSEMNVSTLELGDSALYLCASSLGLAGGTNTGELFFGEGSRLTVL.